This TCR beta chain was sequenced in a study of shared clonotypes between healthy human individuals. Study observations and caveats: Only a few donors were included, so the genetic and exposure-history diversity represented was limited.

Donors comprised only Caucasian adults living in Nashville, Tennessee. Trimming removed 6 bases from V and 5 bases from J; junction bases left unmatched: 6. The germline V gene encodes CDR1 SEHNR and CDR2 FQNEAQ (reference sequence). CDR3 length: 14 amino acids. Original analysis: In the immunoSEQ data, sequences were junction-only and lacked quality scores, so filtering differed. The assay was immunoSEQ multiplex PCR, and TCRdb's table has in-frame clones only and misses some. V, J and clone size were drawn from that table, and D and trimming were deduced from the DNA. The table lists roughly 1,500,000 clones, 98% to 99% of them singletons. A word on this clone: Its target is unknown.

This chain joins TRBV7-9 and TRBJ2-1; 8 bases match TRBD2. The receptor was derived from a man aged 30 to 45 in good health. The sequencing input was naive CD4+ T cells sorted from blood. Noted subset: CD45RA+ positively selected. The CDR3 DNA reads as TGTGCCAGCAGGAACGGGAGGGCAGACAATGAGCAGTTCTTC. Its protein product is CASRNGRADNEQFF. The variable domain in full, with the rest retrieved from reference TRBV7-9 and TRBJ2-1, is DTGVSQNPRHKITKRGQNVTFRCDPISEHNRLYWYRQTLGQGPEFLTYFQNEAQLEKSRLLSDRFSAERPKGSFSTLEIQRTEQGDSAMYLCASRNGRADNEQFFGPGTRLTVL.